The 24 T cell receptor beta chains presented below share a single source sample, sequenced in a study of post-analysis software for immune sequencing data. TCR beta cDNA libraries had unique molecular identifiers. Via MiXCR, TCRdb re-called the PCR reads, giving one row per CDR3 protein. The table includes hundreds of thousands of distinct CDR3 sequences, under 70% detected once. No antigen has been assigned to these receptors. General study points: Among roughly five TRBV segments more frequent in patients than controls were TRBV5-6, TRBV5-1 and TRBV20-1.

The source material was blood. These receptors all come from a girl under 18 with multiple sclerosis.

The sample holds a few counts of this clonotype. The gene calls are TRBV6-6 and TRBJ2-1; D unclear. CDR1 and CDR2 (germline): MNHNY, SVGAGI (reference sequence). This CDR3 is built from 14 residues. V lost 0 bases and J 8 bases, leaving 11 bases between the germline ends. In DNA, the CDR3 is TGTGCCAGCAGTTACTCAAGTACGGGCCATGAGCAGTTCTTC. Protein: CASSYSSTGHEQFF.

The gene calls are TRBV4-1 and TRBJ2-5; a possible D gene is TRBD2 (6 bases). V was trimmed by 0 bases and J by 11 bases, leaving 22 bases between them. There are 16 residues in the CDR3. CDR1 MGHRA and CDR2 YSYEKL come from the germline V gene. The CDR3 is CASSQDGTSPRREQYF. The CDR3 nucleotides are TGCGCCAGCAGCCAAGATGGCACTAGCCCCCGGAGAGAGCAGTACTTC.

The rearrangement uses TRBV20-1 and TRBJ2-1, with TRBD1 matching over 8 bases. V shed 3 bases, J shed 5 bases, and the junction held 6 bases outside the gene matches. CDR1 is DFQATT and CDR2 is SNEGSKA in the germline V gene (reference sequence). The CDR3 is made up of 14 amino acids. This CDR3 is CSASDRGVHNEQFF. The CDR3 DNA reads as TGCAGTGCTAGTGACAGGGGAGTCCACAATGAGCAGTTCTTC.

The rearrangement joins TRBV5-5 to TRBJ2-3; possible D gene TRBD1, 6 bases. The CDR3 is 15 residues long. V lost 1 base, J lost 1 base, and 10 bases lay in between. Germline V CDR1 and CDR2: SGHKS, YYEKEE (reference sequence). CDR3 loop: CASSLTGFGTDTQYF. As DNA, the CDR3 is TGTGCCAGCAGCTTGACAGGGTTCGGCACAGATACGCAGTATTTT.

In the case of this clonotype: A read error may produce the germline difference seen at one junction end. This chain uses TRBV5-1 with TRBJ2-1; 11 nucleotides line up with TRBD2. This CDR3 contains 16 residues. CDR1 is SGHRS and CDR2 is YFSETQ in the germline V gene. CDR3 in DNA: TGCGCCAACAGCCGGCTTCCTAGCGGGGGGCTCAATGAGCAGTTCTTC. Protein sequence: CANSRLPSGGLNEQFF.

The chain combines TRBV29-1 with TRBJ2-7; 10 bases agree with TRBD2. Germline CDR1 SQVTM, CDR2 ANQGSEA. The V and J ends lost 7 bases and 4 bases, in that order; junction bases with no gene match: 1. This CDR3 has 11 residues. For the CDR3, the DNA is TGCAGCGCGACTAGCGGGTACGAGCAGTACTTC. Its translation is CSATSGYEQYF.

This chain uses TRBV18 with TRBJ1-4; maybe TRBD1 (5 bases). Trimming removed 5 bases from V and 8 bases from J, with 15 bases in between. The CDR3 length is 14 residues. Germline-derived CDR1 and CDR2 are KGHSH and LQKENI. The CDR3 DNA reads TGTGCCAGCTCAGAGTCCGGGGGAATGGAAAAACTGTTTTTT. Translated, it gives CASSESGGMEKLFF.

This clonotype was found a few times. The gene calls are TRBV7-8 and TRBJ2-5; perhaps TRBD1 as D (8 bases). Germline CDR1 is SGHVS and CDR2 is FQNEAQ. The length of the CDR3 is 17 residues. Deletions cut 2 bases from V and 0 bases from J, with 16 bases between. The CDR3 DNA follows: TGTGCCAGCAGCTTACAAACAGGGGGGGGTTACCAAGAGACCCAGTACTTC. This translates into CASSLQTGGGYQETQYF.

The chain is built from TRBV7-9 and TRBJ1-2, with D perhaps matching TRBD1 (5 bases). There are 14 residues in the CDR3. The germline CDR1 and CDR2 sequences are SEHNR and FQNEAQ (reference sequence). Between the trimmed V and J ends, which lost 1 base and 7 bases, there was a span of 13 bases. In nucleotides, the CDR3 is TGTGCCAGCAGCTTAGAGGGGACCTCGAGTGGCTACACCTTC. Residues: CASSLEGTSSGYTF.

A few counts support this clonotype. The chain uses TRBV20-1 and TRBJ2-1; 7 nucleotides line up with TRBD2. Germline CDR1 reads DFQATT; CDR2 reads SNEGSKA (reference sequence). V was clipped by 3 bases and J by 4 bases; unmatched bases: 9. This CDR3 spans 15 amino acids. CDR3 coding DNA: TGCAGTGCTAGGCGGGAGTCTGGGGGTTACAATGAGCAGTTCTTC. Amino acids: CSARRESGGYNEQFF.

This clonotype turned up a few times. The rearrangement uses TRBV15 and TRBJ2-5, with D unresolved. The CDR3 covers 13 residues. V lost 0 bases and J 5 bases, leaving 7 bases between the germline ends. Germline CDR1 is LNHNV and CDR2 is YYDKDF (reference sequence). In DNA, the CDR3 is TGTGCCACCAGCAGAGATTTCGGCGAGACCCAGTACTTC. It is translated as CATSRDFGETQYF.

The chain has TRBV28 and TRBJ2-7, with 8 bases identical to TRBD1. The ends lost 1 base at V and 2 bases at J; junction bases unmatched: 4. CDR1 MDHEN and CDR2 SYDVKM come from the germline V gene. This CDR3 comprises 15 residues. DNA for the CDR3: TGTGCCAGCAGTTTATCAGGGGGCGATGCCTACGAGCAGTACTTC. The encoded protein is CASSLSGGDAYEQYF.

V gene TRBV20-1 combines with J gene TRBJ1-2, with D unclear. CDR1 DFQATT and CDR2 SNEGSKA come from the germline V gene (reference sequence). V was clipped by 8 bases and J by 4 bases, with 17 bases between them. There are 13 residues in the CDR3. This chain's CDR3 is CSPATLQTYGYTF. The CDR3 bases are TGCAGTCCCGCCACCTTACAGACCTATGGCTACACCTTC.

The chain is built from TRBV20-1 and TRBJ2-1; 8 nucleotides match TRBD2. This CDR3 has 15 residues. The junction had 8 bases not matched to a gene; V was cut back by 6 bases and J by 1 base. Germline loops: CDR1 DFQATT, CDR2 SNEGSKA (reference sequence). The CDR3 loop reads CSAWGLVLSYNEQFF. The DNA for the CDR3 is TGCAGTGCCTGGGGACTAGTGTTATCCTACAATGAGCAGTTCTTC.

The sample holds a few counts of this clonotype. The V and J genes are TRBV5-1 and TRBJ2-3, with 10 bases aligning to TRBD2. In germline, CDR1 is SGHRS, CDR2 YFSETQ. The CDR3 runs to 17 residues. J lost 0 bases, V lost 2 bases, and 6 bases had no gene match. The DNA for the CDR3 is TGCGCCAGCAGCTTCCTAGCGGGGGATCCTAGCACAGATACGCAGTATTTT. Its translation: CASSFLAGDPSTDTQYF. The full variable domain, rest sourced from reference TRBV5-1 and TRBJ2-3, is KAGVTQTPRYLIKTRGQQVTLSCSPISGHRSVSWYQQTPGQGLQFLFEYFSETQRNKGNFPGRFSGRQFSNSRSEMNVSTLELGDSALYLCASSFLAGDPSTDTQYFGPGTRLTVL.

In its sample, this clonotype was seen a few times. This chain uses TRBV12-5 with TRBJ1-2; TRBD1 agrees at 7 bases. The CDR3 length is 12 residues. The ends lost 9 bases at V and 8 bases at J; junction bases unmatched: 9. Germline CDR1 is LGHNT and CDR2 is FRNRAP. The CDR3 DNA is TGTGCTAGCGGTCAAGGGGGCGGCGGCTACACCTTC. This encodes CASGQGGGGYTF.

This chain uses TRBV4-1 with TRBJ2-5; no definite D call. The V and J ends lost 0 bases and 5 bases respectively, with 10 bases between them. The V gene's germline CDR1 is MGHRA and CDR2 YSYEKL. This CDR3 has 14 residues. The CDR3 here is CASSQDPAPETQYF. The CDR3 DNA is TGCGCCAGCAGCCAAGATCCCGCGCCGGAGACCCAGTACTTC.

This clonotype occurred a few times. This chain joins TRBV30 and TRBJ2-7; TRBD1 matches 9 bases. Looked up from germline, CDR1 is GTSNPN and CDR2 is SVGIG (reference sequence). V trimming: 1 base; J trimming: 7 bases; junction bases outside the gene matches: 8. The CDR3 totals 14 residues. The CDR3 DNA reads TGTGCCTGGAGTGCCGGGACAGGGCGGTCGGAGCAGTACTTC. The encoded protein is CAWSAGTGRSEQYF. The variable domain in full, with the rest retrieved from reference TRBV30 and TRBJ2-7, is SQTIHQWPATLVQPVGSPLSLECTVEGTSNPNLYWYRQAAGRGLQLLFYSVGIGQISSEVPQNLSASRPQDRQFILSSKKLLLSDSGFYLCAWSAGTGRSEQYFGPGTRLTVT.

The J gene is TRBJ2-7, the V gene TRBV10-3; D might be TRBD1 or TRBD2, each matching 5 bases. Matching the DNA end better, TRBJ2-5 makes the J call doubtful. Germline V gene data show CDR1 as ENHRY and CDR2 as SYGVKD. The CDR3 consists of 14 residues. The CDR3 DNA is TGTGCCATCAGTGCGTTTGGGGGAAAAGAGACCCAGTACTTC. Translating gives CAISAFGGKETQYF.

The chain recombines TRBV29-1 with TRBJ2-7, with 7 bases fitting TRBD1. Germline CDR1 SQVTM, CDR2 ANQGSEA. The CDR3 runs 14 residues. The J segment lost 2 bases and the V segment lost 4 bases, leaving 8 bases of the junction unmatched. CDR3 amino acids: CSVGGTEGTYEQYF. In DNA form, the CDR3 reads TGCAGCGTTGGAGGGACAGAGGGGACCTACGAGCAGTACTTC.

The J gene is TRBJ2-7, the V gene TRBV29-1, with D maybe TRBD2 (6 bases). This CDR3 has 13 amino acids. Germline V gives CDR1 SQVTM, CDR2 ANQGSEA. The germline V and J ends were trimmed by 7 bases and 0 bases, with 13 bases remaining between them. The CDR3 DNA reads TGCAGCGCCTCGGGACTGATCTCCTACGAGCAGTACTTC. Its translation is CSASGLISYEQYF.

The chain links TRBV5-5 to TRBJ2-1; the D is unclear. CDR1 and CDR2 (germline): SGHKS, YYEKEE (reference sequence). Deletions cut 5 bases from V and 8 bases from J, with 20 bases between. The CDR3 runs 15 residues. CDR3 sequence: CASRSAPEMFYEQFF. CDR3 DNA: TGTGCCAGCAGATCCGCGCCGGAGATGTTTTATGAGCAGTTCTTC.

This rearrangement joins TRBV12-3 or TRBV12-4 to TRBJ2-2, with TRBD2 as a possible D gene (5 bases). The CDR3 is 13 residues long. The ends were cut back, 6 bases at V and 3 bases at J, with 8 bases in the middle. The chain's CDR3 is CASSWTDTGELFF. The CDR3 coding sequence is TGTGCCAGCAGCTGGACTGACACCGGGGAGCTGTTTTTT.

CDR3 region: CASSLRTSATDTQYF. As DNA, the CDR3 is TGTGCCAGCAGCCTCAGGACTAGCGCCACAGATACGCAGTATTTT. The gene calls are TRBV7-9 and TRBJ2-3; TRBD2 agrees at 9 bases. Germline CDR1 SEHNR, CDR2 FQNEAQ (reference sequence). Unmatched junction bases numbered 5, after V lost 5 bases and J lost 2 bases. CDR3 length: 15 amino acids.